These 30 T cell receptor beta chains came from one sample sequenced in a study of CD8 T cells in Susac syndrome (dated by TCRdb to about 2019). The library was obtained by the immunoSEQ multiplex PCR assay. RNA was extracted using the RNeasy kit, and roughly 0.5 to 1 microgram was reverse transcribed with random hexamers. The public reads were reanalyzed by TCRdb: fastp trimming at Q25, MiXCR alignment, in-frame beta chains only. Each CDR3 protein appears once, grouped with its most common genes and DNA. A total of about 240,000 distinct CDR3 sequences appear in this sample, 90% to 96% of them only once. The ten largest make up roughly 0.1% of the sample. Specimen: CD4+ T cells from PBMCs. These receptors were taken from a human donor with Susac syndrome.

The chain recombines TRBV7-6 with TRBJ2-4; TRBD2 matches 7 bases. From germline, CDR1 is SGHVS and CDR2 FNYEAQ. This CDR3 contains 15 residues. Unmatched junction bases numbered 12, after V lost 5 bases and J lost 8 bases. The CDR3 DNA reads TGTGCCAGCAGCCCCCGGGGGGAGTTAACGGACATTCAGTACTTC. Amino acid sequence: CASSPRGELTDIQYF.

This chain links TRBV2 with TRBJ1-1, with D unresolved. CDR3 length: 11 amino acids. Trimming removed 5 bases at V and 8 bases at J, with 9 bases between. Germline lookup yields CDR1 SNHLY and CDR2 FYNNEI. The CDR3: CASSPEGEAFF. The DNA of the CDR3 is TGTGCCAGCAGTCCCGAAGGGGAAGCTTTCTTT.

V gene TRBV27 combines with J gene TRBJ2-5; 9 bases agree with TRBD1. The CDR3 is 15 residues long. CDR1 MNHEY and CDR2 SMNVEV come from the germline V gene (reference sequence). J gave up 4 bases and V 3 bases, and 6 bases lay outside the gene matches. The CDR3 DNA is TGTGCCAGCAGTTTGTGGGGACAGGGAGGAGAGACCCAGTACTTC. Amino acids: CASSLWGQGGETQYF.

The chain has TRBV20-1 and TRBJ1-4; 8 bases map to TRBD1. CDR1 DFQATT and CDR2 SNEGSKA come from the germline V gene (reference sequence). J lost 7 bases, V lost 5 bases, and 12 bases had no gene match. The CDR3 extends over 15 amino acids. CDR3 in DNA: TGCAGTGCTCGCCTTCCAGGGGGCGGAGGTGAAAAACTGTTTTTT. Amino acids: CSARLPGGGGEKLFF.

The chain recombines TRBV28 with TRBJ2-3; 12 nucleotides line up with TRBD2. Germline loops: CDR1 MDHEN, CDR2 SYDVKM. The CDR3 is 19 amino acids. J lost 7 bases, V lost 3 bases, and 17 bases had no gene match. CDR3 residues: CASSFFLGSTSGRTNTQYF. CDR3 coding DNA: TGTGCCAGCAGTTTTTTTCTGGGGTCAACTAGCGGGAGGACTAATACGCAGTATTTT.

V is TRBV30 and J is TRBJ1-3, with a tentative D call TRBD1 (6 bases). Between the trimmed V and J ends, which lost 1 base and 6 bases, there was a span of 10 bases. Germline V gives CDR1 GTSNPN, CDR2 SVGIG (reference sequence). The CDR3 consists of 13 residues. CDR3 DNA sequence: TGTGCCTGGAGTGCGGGGGCCGAAAACACCATATATTTT. Its protein is CAWSAGAENTIYF.

This clonotype came up once. J is TRBJ2-3 and V is TRBV29-1; no definite D call. V was cut by 7 bases and J by 1 base, with 12 bases left in between. This CDR3 contains 13 residues. Looked up from germline, CDR1 is SQVTM and CDR2 is ANQGSEA. This CDR3 reads CSALPRGTDTQYF. CDR3 DNA sequence: TGCAGCGCTCTCCCCCGGGGCACAGATACGCAGTATTTT.

In DNA form, the CDR3 reads TGTGCCAGCAGTTTAGGAGGGGGGGGAGGACCTAGCACAGATACGCAGTATTTT. As protein: CASSLGGGGGPSTDTQYF. The chain has TRBV27 and TRBJ2-3; possibly TRBD2 for D (7 bases). The V gene lost 2 bases and the J gene lost 0 bases, with 18 bases spanning the gap. The CDR3 spans 18 residues. Per germline, CDR1 MNHEY and CDR2 SMNVEV (reference sequence).

The chain carries TRBV7-2 and TRBJ2-1, with D perhaps TRBD1 (5 bases). CDR1 and CDR2 (germline): SGHTA, FQGNSA. The V end lost 5 bases, the J end lost 4 bases, and 15 bases lay between the germline ends. The length of the CDR3 is 15 residues. The DNA of the CDR3 is TGTGCCAGCAGCCCGGACACCTCTTCTTACAATGAGCAGTTCTTC. Protein product: CASSPDTSSYNEQFF.

This clonotype has a single count. The chain carries TRBV11-2 and TRBJ2-1; D is uncertain. This CDR3 comprises 12 residues. Trimming stripped 2 bases from V and 8 bases from J, with 7 bases between. Germline CDR1 is SGHAT and CDR2 is FQNNGV. In DNA, the CDR3 is TGTGCCAGCAGCTTATTGTTCGATGAGCAGTTCTTC. Translating gives CASSLLFDEQFF.

This chain uses TRBV4-2 with TRBJ1-2, with D perhaps TRBD1 (5 bases). Germline values: CDR1 LGHNA, CDR2 YNFKEQ. Trimming took 2 bases from V and 4 from J, leaving 14 bases between them. This CDR3 spans 15 amino acids. As DNA, the CDR3 is TGTGCCAGCAGCCAATTCCGGGGGGGAACCTATGGCTACACCTTC. Translation: CASSQFRGGTYGYTF.

The chain links TRBV11-3 to TRBJ2-1, with D unclear. This CDR3 contains 14 residues. From germline, CDR1 is SGHNT and CDR2 YENEEA. The ends were cut back, 5 bases at V and 8 bases at J, with 16 bases in the middle. The chain's CDR3 is CASSVSRTNDEQFF. The CDR3 coding sequence is TGTGCCAGCAGCGTCTCACGTACTAACGATGAGCAGTTCTTC.

The chain is built from TRBV7-8 and TRBJ1-5; 9 bases align to TRBD1. Germline loops: CDR1 SGHVS, CDR2 FQNEAQ. The trim removed 4 bases at V and 4 bases at J, leaving 8 bases unmatched. There are 16 residues in the CDR3. The CDR3 DNA reads TGTGCCAGCAGCTCCGGGGACAGGGTTGTGAATCAGCCCCAGCATTTT. The encoded protein is CASSSGDRVVNQPQHF.

This clonotype was counted once. The rearrangement joins TRBV30 to TRBJ2-7; a possible D gene is TRBD2 (6 bases). This CDR3 region has 16 residues. Germline V CDR1 and CDR2: GTSNPN, SVGIG (reference sequence). Trimming stripped 4 bases from V and 0 bases from J, with 19 bases between. The CDR3 here is CAWTPSALGGSYEQYF. CDR3 bases: TGTGCCTGGACCCCATCGGCTCTGGGGGGCTCCTACGAGCAGTACTTC. Combining the CDR3 with reference TRBV30 and TRBJ2-7 gives the whole variable domain SQTIHQWPATLVQPVGSPLSLECTVEGTSNPNLYWYRQAAGRGLQLLFYSVGIGQISSEVPQNLSASRPQDRQFILSSKKLLLSDSGFYLCAWTPSALGGSYEQYFGPGTRLTVT.

The V gene is TRBV20-1, the J gene TRBJ1-5; TRBD1 agrees at 7 bases. CDR3 length: 13 residues. V was clipped by 6 bases and J by 1 base; unmatched bases: 3. In germline, CDR1 is DFQATT, CDR2 SNEGSKA (reference sequence). The CDR3 spells CSAVTGSNQPQHF. CDR3 nucleotide sequence: TGCAGTGCCGTGACAGGGAGCAATCAGCCCCAGCATTTT.

CDR3 loop: CSASTSPDQPQHF. CDR3 in DNA: TGCAGTGCTAGCACCAGCCCGGATCAGCCCCAGCATTTT. This chain joins TRBV20-1 and TRBJ1-5, with no clear D. The germline gives CDR1 DFQATT, CDR2 SNEGSKA (reference sequence). The CDR3 spans 13 residues. The V end lost 3 bases, the J end lost 5 bases, and 11 bases lay between the germline ends.

The V and J genes are TRBV20-1 and TRBJ2-7; perhaps D is TRBD1 or TRBD2 (5 bases each). This CDR3 is built from 14 residues. Germline lookup yields CDR1 DFQATT and CDR2 SNEGSKA (reference sequence). Trimming removed 3 bases at V and 7 bases at J, with 19 bases between. CDR3 sequence reads: CSASGDPSPGEQYF. The CDR3 nucleotides read TGCAGTGCTAGTGGGGACCCGTCGCCTGGTGAGCAGTACTTC.

The chain employs TRBV28 and TRBJ2-7, with 9 nucleotides matching TRBD2. The CDR3 is made up of 16 amino acids. V was pared by 7 bases and J by 7 bases, with 17 bases of the junction left unmatched. Germline CDR1 and CDR2: MDHEN and SYDVKM. CDR3 amino acids: CASIAPQSGSGGEQYF. In DNA, the CDR3 is TGTGCCAGCATAGCCCCACAGAGCGGGAGCGGGGGGGAGCAGTACTTC.

The chain carries TRBV24-1 and TRBJ1-5, with 9 positions matching TRBD1. CDR1 KGHDR and CDR2 SFDVKD come from the germline V gene. V shed 4 bases, J shed 1 base, and the junction held 4 bases outside the gene matches. The CDR3 covers 16 residues. The CDR3: CATSDGTGSSNQPQHF. In nucleotides, the CDR3 is TGTGCCACCAGTGACGGGACAGGGTCCAGCAATCAGCCCCAGCATTTT.

This clonotype was counted once. This rearrangement joins TRBV5-1 to TRBJ2-1; D remains ambiguous. CDR1 and CDR2 from the germline V gene are SGHRS and YFSETQ. The CDR3 covers 13 residues. The V gene lost 5 bases and the J gene lost 8 bases, with 14 bases spanning the gap. CDR3 residues: CASSYAQSHEQFF. The CDR3 DNA reads as TGCGCCAGCAGTTACGCGCAGAGTCATGAGCAGTTCTTC.

The chain recombines TRBV20-1 with TRBJ2-3, with 13 nucleotides matching TRBD2. Germline V gives CDR1 DFQATT, CDR2 SNEGSKA (reference sequence). V shed 6 bases, J shed 5 bases, and the junction held 2 bases outside the gene matches. This CDR3 spans 13 amino acids. Here the CDR3 DNA reads TGCAGTGCCAGGACTAGCGGGAGAGATACGCAGTATTTT. This gives the protein CSARTSGRDTQYF.

The J gene is TRBJ2-5, the V gene TRBV12-3 or TRBV12-4; 10 bases align to TRBD1. Unmatched junction bases numbered 3, after V lost 3 bases and J lost 5 bases. This CDR3 comprises 14 residues. CDR3 sequence (DNA): TGTGCCAGCAGTTTGGGACAGGGGATCGAGACCCAGTACTTC. It yields the protein CASSLGQGIETQYF.

The CDR3 DNA sequence: TGTGCCAGCAAAGACAACCGGGACATCGGTGAGCAGTTCTTC. Translation gives CASKDNRDIGEQFF. The chain has TRBV25-1 and TRBJ2-1; tentative D call: TRBD1 (6 bases). Germline V gene data show CDR1 as MGHDK and CDR2 as SYGVNS. Trimming removed 7 bases from V and 9 bases from J, with 19 bases in between. The CDR3 consists of 14 residues.

This clonotype has a single count. The gene calls are TRBV12-3 or TRBV12-4 and TRBJ2-3; a weak D match, TRBD2 (6 bases). CDR3 length: 15 amino acids. V was shortened by 8 bases and J by 6 bases, with 21 bases between the two germline ends. The chain's CDR3 is CASPPGYTGVDTQYF. The CDR3 DNA follows: TGTGCCAGCCCACCGGGATATACGGGGGTGGATACGCAGTATTTT.

The CDR3 DNA reads as TGTGCCAGCTCAGCCTGGACAGGAGACACCGGGGAGCTGTTTTTT. Protein sequence: CASSAWTGDTGELFF. The rearrangement links TRBV18 to TRBJ2-2; 7 nucleotides agree with TRBD1. The germline V gene has CDR1 KGHSH and CDR2 LQKENI. J was trimmed by 3 bases and V by 5 bases; bases with no gene match: 6. The CDR3 spans 15 residues.

The V and J genes are TRBV19 and TRBJ2-5, with TRBD1 as a possible D gene (5 bases). Looked up from germline, CDR1 is LNHDA and CDR2 is SQIVND (reference sequence). The V and J ends lost 3 bases and 5 bases respectively, with 19 bases between them. The CDR3 runs 16 residues. CDR3 sequence: CASSMVTARLQETQYF. The CDR3 region has the DNA TGTGCCAGTAGTATGGTGACAGCTCGCCTCCAGGAGACCCAGTACTTC.

The V call is TRBV29-1, the J call TRBJ2-7; TRBD1 matches at 7 bases. This CDR3 is built from 15 residues. Unmatched junction bases numbered 14, after V lost 4 bases and J lost 5 bases. Per the germline V gene, CDR1 is SQVTM and CDR2 is ANQGSEA. Here the CDR3 reads CSVGTIRDRRNEQYF. CDR3 bases: TGCAGCGTTGGAACTATCCGGGACAGAAGGAACGAGCAGTACTTC.

V gene TRBV15 combines with J gene TRBJ1-2, with D uncertain. Germline values: CDR1 LNHNV, CDR2 YYDKDF (reference sequence). This CDR3 region has 15 residues. The V end lost 1 base, the J end lost 5 bases, and 14 bases lay between the germline ends. The CDR3 DNA sequence: TGTGCCACCAGCAGAGGGCAAGGGTTCTCATATGGCTACACCTTC. Translating it yields CATSRGQGFSYGYTF.

This sequence joins TRBV9 and TRBJ2-4; D remains unclear. CDR1 SGDLS and CDR2 YYNGEE come from the germline V gene. With 2 bases removed from V and 0 bases from J, the gap between germline ends came to 18 bases. CDR3 length equals 18 residues. CDR3 amino acids: CASSVTIGGGVAKNIQYF. In DNA, the CDR3 is TGTGCCAGCAGCGTTACGATCGGCGGTGGTGTAGCCAAAAACATTCAGTACTTC.

The chain joins TRBV6-5 to TRBJ1-2; 10 bases align to TRBD1. This CDR3 has 15 residues. The V gene end was trimmed by 10 bases and the J gene end by 2 bases; junction bases not matched to a gene: 10. CDR1 MNHEY and CDR2 SVGAGI come from the germline V gene. CDR3 in amino acids: CATARPGQGNYGYTF. As DNA, the CDR3 is TGTGCCACCGCCCGCCCGGGACAGGGGAACTATGGCTACACCTTC.